A selection of T cell receptor beta chains follows, all from one sample in a study of blood T cell repertoires in COVID-19. Generated by immunoSEQ multiplex PCR, the TCRdb table keeps only in-frame clones and is missing some. The sample has approximately 53,000 clones, 90% seen once. The specimen was peripheral blood. These receptors were taken from a woman older than 75 with acute or convalescent COVID-19. Both conserved end residues are part of each CDR3. Each record gives: D gene, clone size, V gene, J gene, CDR3 protein, CDR3 DNA. A D gene is named only where the DNA matches it firmly. Not all rows give a size; the values are once, few, many and, for expanded clones, a class.

>TRBD1|NA|TRBV24-1|TRBJ2-3
CATRAGQGYTDTQYF
TGTGCCACCAGGGCTGGACAGGGCTACACAGATACGCAGTATTTT
>NA|NA|TRBV6-5|TRBJ2-1
CASSPLDRLNEQFF
TGTGCCAGCAGTCCTTTGGACAGACTCAATGAGCAGTTCTTC
>NA|few|TRBV3-1/TRBV3-2|TRBJ2-7
CASSRDWNEQYF
TGTGCCAGCAGTCGGGACTGGAACGAGCAGTACTTC
>NA|NA|TRBV5-8|TRBJ2-1
CASTRRAASSGSEQFF
TGTGCCAGCACCAGGAGGGCGGCCAGCTCAGGTAGTGAGCAGTTCTTC
>TRBD2|NA|TRBV19|TRBJ2-1
CASSMPAGEIWSNEQFF
TGTGCCAGTAGTATGCCAGCGGGAGAAATCTGGTCCAATGAGCAGTTCTTC
>NA|NA|TRBV19|TRBJ1-5
CASRRENSNQPQHF
TGTGCCAGTAGGCGGGAAAATAGCAATCAGCCCCAGCATTTT
>TRBD2|NA|TRBV4-2|TRBJ2-3
CASSQEVLAGVDTQYF
TGTGCCAGCAGCCAAGAGGTCCTAGCGGGAGTAGATACGCAGTATTTT
>TRBD1|NA|TRBV7-6|TRBJ2-2
CASIRDSANTGELFF
TGTGCCAGCATTCGGGACAGCGCGAACACCGGGGAGCTGTTTTTT
>TRBD1|NA|TRBV7-9|TRBJ1-1
CASSIRATGGNTEAFF
TGTGCCAGCAGCATCAGAGCCACAGGGGGGAACACTGAAGCTTTCTTT
>TRBD2|NA|TRBV7-9|TRBJ2-1
CASSPLLAGGIVYEQFF
TGTGCCAGCAGCCCCCTACTAGCGGGAGGCATTGTTTATGAGCAGTTCTTC
>NA|NA|TRBV19|TRBJ2-7
CASSMAQGSSYEQYF
TGTGCCAGTAGTATGGCCCAGGGAAGCTCCTACGAGCAGTACTTC
>TRBD1|NA|TRBV6-6|TRBJ2-1
CASSRYPDRGRGNEQFF
TGTGCCAGCAGCCGATACCCTGACAGGGGGCGAGGCAATGAGCAGTTCTTC
>NA|once|TRBV18|TRBJ1-5
CASSPVNEDQPQHF
TGTGCCAGCTCACCTGTAAACGAGGATCAGCCCCAGCATTTT
>NA|NA|TRBV30|TRBJ1-2
CAWSVRAPRGTNYGYTF
TGTGCCTGGAGTGTACGGGCACCACGGGGAACTAACTATGGCTACACCTTC
>TRBD2|few|TRBV9|TRBJ2-1
CASSEGGTGGPLSDEQFF
TGTGCCAGCAGCGAAGGGGGAACGGGAGGGCCCCTTTCGGATGAGCAGTTCTTC
>NA|NA|TRBV19|TRBJ1-5
CASNGRNQPQHF
TGTGCCAGTAATGGCCGCAATCAGCCCCAGCATTTT
>NA|NA|TRBV27|TRBJ2-3
CASSLTGWTDTQYF
TGTGCCAGCAGTTTAACAGGGTGGACAGATACGCAGTATTTT
>TRBD1|NA|TRBV7-2|TRBJ1-6
CASSTGQSNSPLHF
TGTGCCAGCAGCACGGGACAGAGCAATTCACCCCTCCACTTT
>NA|NA|TRBV6-5|TRBJ2-1
CASSKRLERFDEQFF
TGTGCCAGCAGTAAAAGACTAGAGAGGTTCGATGAGCAGTTCTTC
>NA|NA|TRBV7-2|TRBJ1-6
CASSPDRTNSPLHF
TGTGCCAGCAGCCCTGACAGAACAAATTCACCCCTCCACTTT
>TRBD2|NA|TRBV27|TRBJ2-7
CASSGAGGNYEQYF
TGTGCCAGCAGTGGAGCGGGAGGAAACTACGAGCAGTACTTC
>NA|once|TRBV2|TRBJ1-2
CASSRGQTNYGYTF
TGTGCCAGCAGTCGAGGTCAGACTAACTATGGCTACACCTTC
>TRBD2|NA|TRBV19|TRBJ2-1
CASSPTPLAGGGEQFF
TGTGCCAGTAGTCCAACCCCTCTAGCGGGAGGAGGTGAGCAGTTCTTC
>TRBD1|once|TRBV28|TRBJ1-4
CASSSRGHREKLFF
TGTGCCAGCAGTTCAAGGGGGCATCGTGAAAAACTGTTTTTT
>NA|NA|TRBV30|TRBJ1-6
CAWTGGQSPLHF
TGTGCCTGGACGGGGGGTCAGTCACCCCTCCACTTT
>TRBD1|NA|TRBV7-8|TRBJ2-7
CASSLGTGYTYEQYF
TGTGCCAGCAGCTTAGGGACAGGGTATACCTACGAGCAGTACTTC
>NA|NA|TRBV7-2|TRBJ1-2
CASSVGQTGVYGYTF
TGTGCCAGCAGCGTCGGACAGACCGGGGTGTATGGCTACACCTTC
>NA|NA|TRBV9|TRBJ2-7
CASSTPRGSSSYEQYF
TGTGCCAGCAGCACCCCGAGGGGGTCCAGCTCCTACGAGCAGTACTTC
>NA|NA|TRBV14|TRBJ1-2
CASSQDGVYGYTF
TGTGCCAGCAGCCAAGACGGAGTTTACGGCTACACCTTC
>NA|NA|TRBV6-5|TRBJ1-6
CATSTGGNSPLHF
TGTGCCACCTCGACTGGGGGGAATTCACCCCTCCACTTT
>NA|NA|TRBV6-5|TRBJ1-2
CATPREFGYGYTF
TGTGCCACCCCCAGGGAATTTGGCTATGGCTACACCTTC
>NA|NA|TRBV3-1/TRBV3-2|TRBJ1-3
CASSQGGSGNTIYF
TGTGCCAGCAGCCAGGGGGGGTCAGGAAACACCATATATTTT
>TRBD2|NA|TRBV4-2|TRBJ2-1
CASSPLRFGREDPYNEQFF
TGTGCCAGCAGCCCCCTTAGGTTCGGGCGGGAGGACCCCTACAATGAGCAGTTCTTC
>NA|once|TRBV12-3/TRBV12-4|TRBJ1-2
CASRGDRLDGYTF
TGTGCCAGCAGGGGAGACAGGTTGGATGGCTACACCTTC
>NA|NA|TRBV5-6|TRBJ2-2
CASSLLGLTGELFF
TGTGCCAGCAGCTTGTTGGGACTCACCGGGGAGCTGTTTTTT
>TRBD1|NA|TRBV5-5|TRBJ2-1
CASTLLWDSSYNEQFF
TGTGCCAGCACTCTTCTGTGGGACAGCTCCTACAATGAGCAGTTCTTC
>TRBD2|NA|TRBV4-2|TRBJ2-1
CASSQWGTTQFF
TGTGCCAGCAGCCAATGGGGGACTACGCAGTTCTTC
>NA|NA|TRBV11-2|TRBJ1-2
CASSPVWRDGDYGYTF
TGTGCCAGCAGCCCCGTCTGGAGGGACGGGGACTATGGCTACACCTTC
>NA|NA|TRBV21-1|TRBJ1-5
CASSIRTGLRQPQHF
TGTGCCAGCAGCATTCGGACAGGGTTACGACAGCCCCAGCATTTT
>NA|NA|TRBV3-1/TRBV3-2|TRBJ1-2
CASRKIEFLSCGYTF
TGTGCCAGCAGGAAAATAGAGTTTTTAAGCTGTGGCTACACCTTC
>TRBD2|NA|TRBV10-3|TRBJ2-2
CAISELAGGLFAGELFF
TGTGCCATCAGTGAGTTAGCGGGAGGGCTCTTCGCCGGGGAGCTGTTTTTT
>NA|NA|TRBV18|TRBJ1-3
CASSPRTAASSGNTIYF
TGTGCCAGCTCACCAAGGACAGCAGCCTCCTCTGGAAACACCATATATTTT